Listed below are T cell receptor beta chains from one sample, sequenced in a study of blood T cell repertoires in COVID-19. Generated by immunoSEQ multiplex PCR, the TCRdb table keeps only in-frame clones and is missing some. The data hold about 210,000 clones, with approximately 80% observed a single time. Material: peripheral blood. These TCRs come from a human donor in a cohort sampled during active COVID-19. Both conserved end residues are part of each CDR3. Fields, in order: D gene, V gene, clone size, J gene, CDR3 DNA, CDR3 protein. D genes are given only for firm matches. For some rows the clone size is stated as once, few or many, or as a class when expanded; others skip it.

d_call: NA
v_call: TRBV29-1
clone_size: NA
j_call: TRBJ2-5
cdr3_nt: TGCAGCGTTGAACGGAACAGCCAAGAGACCCAGTACTTC
cdr3_aa: CSVERNSQETQYF

d_call: NA
v_call: TRBV4-2
clone_size: NA
j_call: TRBJ1-2
cdr3_nt: TGTGCCAGCAGCCGAACGCAGGGTTTTGGCTACACCTTC
cdr3_aa: CASSRTQGFGYTF

d_call: TRBD1
v_call: TRBV3-1/TRBV3-2
clone_size: once
j_call: TRBJ1-5
cdr3_nt: TGTGCCAGCAGCCAAGACCCATGGACAGGGAATCAGCCCCAGCATTTT
cdr3_aa: CASSQDPWTGNQPQHF

d_call: NA
v_call: TRBV24-1
clone_size: NA
j_call: TRBJ1-2
cdr3_nt: TGTGCCACCAGTGACCGTACAGGGCTCGGCTATGGCTACACCTTC
cdr3_aa: CATSDRTGLGYGYTF

d_call: NA
v_call: TRBV19
clone_size: NA
j_call: TRBJ1-1
cdr3_nt: TGTGCCAGTAGTATAGTCGGGGTCCCGAACACTGAAGCTTTCTTT
cdr3_aa: CASSIVGVPNTEAFF

d_call: TRBD1
v_call: TRBV12-5
clone_size: NA
j_call: TRBJ2-3
cdr3_nt: TGTGCTAGTGGGCAGGGACAGCTTATAGATACGCAGTATTTT
cdr3_aa: CASGQGQLIDTQYF

d_call: TRBD1
v_call: TRBV6-5
clone_size: few
j_call: TRBJ1-4
cdr3_nt: TGTGCCAGCAGTCCCCGCCCAGGGGGAGGTGAAAAACTGTTTTTT
cdr3_aa: CASSPRPGGGEKLFF

d_call: TRBD2
v_call: TRBV4-2
clone_size: NA
j_call: TRBJ2-5
cdr3_nt: TGTGCCAGCAGCCCCTCCCCTAGCGGGGGTGAGACCCAGTACTTC
cdr3_aa: CASSPSPSGGETQYF

d_call: TRBD1
v_call: TRBV19
clone_size: NA
j_call: TRBJ1-2
cdr3_nt: TGTGCCAGTAGTATTGACCAGGGACAGAGATCCTATGGCTACACCTTC
cdr3_aa: CASSIDQGQRSYGYTF

d_call: TRBD2
v_call: TRBV27
clone_size: many
j_call: TRBJ2-1
cdr3_nt: TGTGCCAGCAGTTTAAAGGGTAGCGGGAATCGGAATGAGCAGTTCTTC
cdr3_aa: CASSLKGSGNRNEQFF

d_call: TRBD1
v_call: TRBV19
clone_size: NA
j_call: TRBJ1-1
cdr3_nt: TGTGCCAGTAGTAATACAGGGGGCACTGAAGCTTTCTTT
cdr3_aa: CASSNTGGTEAFF

d_call: NA
v_call: TRBV5-4
clone_size: NA
j_call: TRBJ1-3
cdr3_nt: TGTGCCAGCAGCCGAGATCTTCCTGGAAACACCATATATTTT
cdr3_aa: CASSRDLPGNTIYF

d_call: TRBD1
v_call: TRBV7-8
clone_size: NA
j_call: TRBJ1-2
cdr3_nt: TGTGCCAGCAGCTTAGGGAGGAGGGACAGGGGTGGCTACACCTTC
cdr3_aa: CASSLGRRDRGGYTF

d_call: NA
v_call: TRBV7-2
clone_size: NA
j_call: TRBJ1-2
cdr3_nt: TGTGCCAGCAGCCTACAGTATCGGTATGGCTACACCTTC
cdr3_aa: CASSLQYRYGYTF

d_call: TRBD1
v_call: TRBV19
clone_size: NA
j_call: TRBJ1-3
cdr3_nt: TGTGCCAGCGCAACAGGGGGCGCCTCTGGAAACACCATATATTTT
cdr3_aa: CASATGGASGNTIYF

d_call: NA
v_call: TRBV29-1
clone_size: NA
j_call: TRBJ2-5
cdr3_nt: TGCAGCGTTGACAGGGTCCAAGAGACCCAGTACTTC
cdr3_aa: CSVDRVQETQYF

d_call: NA
v_call: TRBV3-1/TRBV3-2
clone_size: once
j_call: TRBJ2-2
cdr3_nt: TGTGCCAGCAGCCAAGAGACGGGCACCGGGGAGCTGTTTTTT
cdr3_aa: CASSQETGTGELFF

d_call: NA
v_call: TRBV11-2
clone_size: NA
j_call: TRBJ2-5
cdr3_nt: TGTGCCAGCAGCTTAGCGGCCAGGGTAGAGACCCAGTACTTC
cdr3_aa: CASSLAARVETQYF

d_call: NA
v_call: TRBV19
clone_size: NA
j_call: TRBJ1-2
cdr3_nt: TGTGCCAGTAGTATTAGCATTGGCGATGGCTACACCTTC
cdr3_aa: CASSISIGDGYTF

d_call: NA
v_call: TRBV14
clone_size: NA
j_call: TRBJ2-7
cdr3_nt: TGTGCCAGCAGCCAACACTACGAGCAGTACTTC
cdr3_aa: CASSQHYEQYF

d_call: NA
v_call: TRBV29-1
clone_size: NA
j_call: TRBJ2-1
cdr3_nt: TGCAGCCTAGGGGGTGGGAATGAGCAGTTCTTC
cdr3_aa: CSLGGGNEQFF

d_call: NA
v_call: TRBV7-7
clone_size: NA
j_call: TRBJ2-2
cdr3_nt: TGTGCTAGCAGCTCCAGGGAGGCCGGGGAGCTGTTTTTT
cdr3_aa: CASSSREAGELFF

d_call: TRBD1
v_call: TRBV19
clone_size: NA
j_call: TRBJ2-5
cdr3_nt: TGTGCCAGTCAGGGGTTTCTCGACAGGGCCCAAGAGACCCAGTACTTC
cdr3_aa: CASQGFLDRAQETQYF

d_call: TRBD2
v_call: TRBV30
clone_size: NA
j_call: TRBJ2-3
cdr3_nt: TGTGCCCTCGAGCGCGGGGGGGTGAGGAAAGGGGATACGCAGTATTTT
cdr3_aa: CALERGGVRKGDTQYF

d_call: NA
v_call: TRBV5-4
clone_size: NA
j_call: TRBJ1-1
cdr3_nt: TGTGCCAGCAGCTTGAAGGCAGCGGGGGACACTGAAGCTTTCTTT
cdr3_aa: CASSLKAAGDTEAFF

d_call: TRBD1
v_call: TRBV19
clone_size: NA
j_call: TRBJ1-1
cdr3_nt: TGTGCCAGTAGTCAACAGGGGAAGGGCAGAGCTTTCTTT
cdr3_aa: CASSQQGKGRAFF

d_call: NA
v_call: TRBV28
clone_size: once
j_call: TRBJ1-3
cdr3_nt: TGTGCCAGCAGTTTAGGAGGCATTAACTCTGGAAACACCATATATTTT
cdr3_aa: CASSLGGINSGNTIYF

d_call: NA
v_call: TRBV5-3
clone_size: NA
j_call: TRBJ1-1
cdr3_nt: TGTGCCAGAAGCCCGGGACTGTATAAGAACACTGAAGCTTTCTTT
cdr3_aa: CARSPGLYKNTEAFF

d_call: TRBD1
v_call: TRBV29-1
clone_size: once
j_call: TRBJ2-7
cdr3_nt: TGCAGCGTTGAAGATCTACAGGGGAAAAGCTACGAGCAGTACTTC
cdr3_aa: CSVEDLQGKSYEQYF

d_call: NA
v_call: TRBV19
clone_size: NA
j_call: TRBJ1-2
cdr3_nt: TGTGCCAGTAGTATAGCAGATAATGGCTACACCTTC
cdr3_aa: CASSIADNGYTF

d_call: NA
v_call: TRBV7-2
clone_size: NA
j_call: TRBJ1-3
cdr3_nt: TGTGCCAGCAGCTTAGATGTGGTAGACTCTGGAAACACCATATATTTT
cdr3_aa: CASSLDVVDSGNTIYF

d_call: NA
v_call: TRBV30
clone_size: NA
j_call: TRBJ1-5
cdr3_nt: TGTGCCTGGAGCGGAGGGCTCCATCAGCCCCAGCATTTT
cdr3_aa: CAWSGGLHQPQHF

d_call: NA
v_call: TRBV28
clone_size: NA
j_call: TRBJ2-6
cdr3_nt: TGTGCCAGCAGTCCAGGGGTATCTGGGGCCAACGTCCTGACTTTC
cdr3_aa: CASSPGVSGANVLTF

d_call: TRBD1
v_call: TRBV19
clone_size: NA
j_call: TRBJ1-1
cdr3_nt: TGTGCCAGTAGTACAAGACAGGGTAGGATCACTGAAGCTTTCTTT
cdr3_aa: CASSTRQGRITEAFF

d_call: NA
v_call: TRBV12-5
clone_size: NA
j_call: TRBJ1-1
cdr3_nt: TGTGCTAGTGGTTTGGTTGGGCACGGGAACACTGAAGCTTTCTTT
cdr3_aa: CASGLVGHGNTEAFF

d_call: TRBD1
v_call: TRBV6-5
clone_size: many
j_call: TRBJ1-2
cdr3_nt: TGTGCCACTGACAGGGTTGGTGGCTACACCTTC
cdr3_aa: CATDRVGGYTF

d_call: NA
v_call: TRBV5-1
clone_size: NA
j_call: TRBJ2-3
cdr3_nt: TGCGCCAGCAGCTTGGGGGAGGGCACAGATACGCAGTATTTT
cdr3_aa: CASSLGEGTDTQYF